The clone carrying this T cell receptor beta chain was detected a few times. CDR1 and CDR2 from the germline V gene are SQVTM and ANQGSEA. The V gene end was trimmed by 5 bases and the J gene end by 6 bases; junction bases not matched to a gene: 2. The CDR3 spans 11 residues. The record originates from a study of blood T cell repertoires in COVID-19. On the study more broadly: The origin of the acute and convalescent COVID-19 samples was the United States, Italy and Spain. PBMCs, B-cell-depleted T cells, or T cells provided the cDNA or gDNA that made up the material.

Per the authors' pipeline: Reference gene primer amplification gave nucleated cell count estimates. Profiled with immunoSEQ multiplex PCR; TCRdb holds only in-frame clones, not every one. That table supplies the V and J calls and clone size; D and trimming were determined from the DNA. The sample yields hundreds of thousands of clones, roughly 83% seen once. This TCR was recovered from an older man with acute or convalescent COVID-19. V gene TRBV29-1 combines with J gene TRBJ1-2; 8 nucleotides align to TRBD1. The sample was peripheral blood. Here the CDR3 DNA reads TGCAGCGTTCGGACAGGGAATGGCTACACCTTC. This codes for CSVRTGNGYTF.